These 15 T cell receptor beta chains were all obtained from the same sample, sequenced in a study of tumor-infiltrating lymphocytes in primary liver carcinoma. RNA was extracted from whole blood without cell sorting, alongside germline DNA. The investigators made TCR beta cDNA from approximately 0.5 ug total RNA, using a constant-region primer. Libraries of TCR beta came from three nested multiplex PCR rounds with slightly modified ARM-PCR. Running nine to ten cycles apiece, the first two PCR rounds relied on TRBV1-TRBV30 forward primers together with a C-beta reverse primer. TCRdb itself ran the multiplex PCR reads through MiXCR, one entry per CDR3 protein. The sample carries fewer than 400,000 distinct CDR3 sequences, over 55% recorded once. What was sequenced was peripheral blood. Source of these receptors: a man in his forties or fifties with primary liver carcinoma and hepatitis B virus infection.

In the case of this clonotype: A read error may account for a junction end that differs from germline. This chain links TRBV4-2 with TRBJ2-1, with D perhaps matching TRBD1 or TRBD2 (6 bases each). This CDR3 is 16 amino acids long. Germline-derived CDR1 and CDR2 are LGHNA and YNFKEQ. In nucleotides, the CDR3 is TGTGCCAGCAGCCCGACCGGAATAGGGGGGAACAATGAGGAGTTCTTC. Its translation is CASSPTGIGGNNEEFF.

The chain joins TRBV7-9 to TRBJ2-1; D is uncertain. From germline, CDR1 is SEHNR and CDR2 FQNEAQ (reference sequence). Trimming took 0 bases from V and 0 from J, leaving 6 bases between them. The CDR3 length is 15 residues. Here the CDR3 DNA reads TGTGCCAGCAGCTTAGCGCTAGGCTCCTACAATGAGCAGTTCTTC. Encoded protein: CASSLALGSYNEQFF.

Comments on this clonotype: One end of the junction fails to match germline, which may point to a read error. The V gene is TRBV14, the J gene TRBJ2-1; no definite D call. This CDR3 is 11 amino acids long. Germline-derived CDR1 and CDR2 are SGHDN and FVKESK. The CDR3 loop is CASSQDIEQLF. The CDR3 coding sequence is TGTGCCAGCAGCCAAGATATTGAGCAGCTCTTC. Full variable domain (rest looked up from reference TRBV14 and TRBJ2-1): EAGVTQFPSHSVIEKGQTVTLRCDPISGHDNLYWYRRVMGKEIKFLLHFVKESKQDESGMPNNRFLAERTGGTYSTLKVQPAELEDSGVYFCASSQDIEQLFGPGTRLTVL.

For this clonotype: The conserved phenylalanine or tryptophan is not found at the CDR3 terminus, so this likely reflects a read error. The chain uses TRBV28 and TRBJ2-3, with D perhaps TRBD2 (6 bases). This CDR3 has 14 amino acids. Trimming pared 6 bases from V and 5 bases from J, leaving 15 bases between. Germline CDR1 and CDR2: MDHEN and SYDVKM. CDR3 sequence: CASSLPLGGDTQYY. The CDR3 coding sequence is TGTGCCAGCAGCCTACCCTTGGGGGGAGATACGCAGTATTAT.

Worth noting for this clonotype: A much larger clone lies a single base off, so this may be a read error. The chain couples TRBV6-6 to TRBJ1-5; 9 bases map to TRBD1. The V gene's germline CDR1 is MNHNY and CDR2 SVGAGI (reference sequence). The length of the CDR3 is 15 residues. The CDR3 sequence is CANSLGQGYNQPQHF. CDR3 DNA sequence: TGTGCCAACAGTTTAGGACAGGGGTACAATCAGCCCCAGCATTTT.

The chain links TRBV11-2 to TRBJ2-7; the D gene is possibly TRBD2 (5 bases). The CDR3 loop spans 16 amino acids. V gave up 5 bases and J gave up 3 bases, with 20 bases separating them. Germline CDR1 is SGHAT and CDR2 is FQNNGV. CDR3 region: CASSPADRIGNYEQYF. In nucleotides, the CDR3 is TGTGCCAGCAGCCCGGCGGACCGGATCGGGAACTACGAGCAGTACTTC.

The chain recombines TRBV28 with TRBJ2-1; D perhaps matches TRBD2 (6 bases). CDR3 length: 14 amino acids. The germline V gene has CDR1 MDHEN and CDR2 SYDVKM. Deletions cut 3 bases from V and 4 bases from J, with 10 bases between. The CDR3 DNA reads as TGTGCCAGCAGTTTGCGGGACTTATACAATGAGCAGTTCTTC. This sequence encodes CASSLRDLYNEQFF.

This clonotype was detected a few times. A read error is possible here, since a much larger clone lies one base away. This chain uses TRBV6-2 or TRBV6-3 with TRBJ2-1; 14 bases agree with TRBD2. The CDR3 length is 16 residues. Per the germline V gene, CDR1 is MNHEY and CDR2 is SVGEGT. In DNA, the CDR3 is TGTGCCAGCAGCGACGGGACTAGCGGGAGAAGGAATGAGCAGCTCTTC. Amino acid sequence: CASSDGTSGRRNEQLF.

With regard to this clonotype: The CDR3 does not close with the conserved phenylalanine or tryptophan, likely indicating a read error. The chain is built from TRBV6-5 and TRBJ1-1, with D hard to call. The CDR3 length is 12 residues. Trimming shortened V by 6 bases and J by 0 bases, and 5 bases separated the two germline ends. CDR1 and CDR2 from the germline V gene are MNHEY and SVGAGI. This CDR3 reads CASRQMNTEAFY. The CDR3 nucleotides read TGTGCCAGCAGACAGATGAACACTGAAGCTTTCTAT.

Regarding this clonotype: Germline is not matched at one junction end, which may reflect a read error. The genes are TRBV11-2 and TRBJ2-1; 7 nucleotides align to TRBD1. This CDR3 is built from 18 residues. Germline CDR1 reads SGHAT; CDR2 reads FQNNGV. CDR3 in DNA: TGTGCCAGCAGTTACTTAGAGCGAGACAGGGTGTTAAACAATAAGCAGTCCTTC. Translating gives CASSYLERDRVLNNKQSF.

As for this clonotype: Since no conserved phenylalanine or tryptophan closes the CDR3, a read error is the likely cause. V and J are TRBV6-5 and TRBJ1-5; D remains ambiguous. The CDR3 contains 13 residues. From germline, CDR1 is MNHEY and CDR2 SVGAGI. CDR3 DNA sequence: TGTGCCAGCGACGGATCTGGCGATCAGGCCCAGCATCTT. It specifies CASDGSGDQAQHL.

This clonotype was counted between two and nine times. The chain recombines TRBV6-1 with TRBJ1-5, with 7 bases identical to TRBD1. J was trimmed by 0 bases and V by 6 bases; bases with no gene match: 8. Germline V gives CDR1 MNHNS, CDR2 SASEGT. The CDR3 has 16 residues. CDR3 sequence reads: CASSPGDRNSNQPQHF. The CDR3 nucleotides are TGTGCCAGCAGCCCCGGGGACAGAAATAGCAATCAGCCCCAGCATTTT.

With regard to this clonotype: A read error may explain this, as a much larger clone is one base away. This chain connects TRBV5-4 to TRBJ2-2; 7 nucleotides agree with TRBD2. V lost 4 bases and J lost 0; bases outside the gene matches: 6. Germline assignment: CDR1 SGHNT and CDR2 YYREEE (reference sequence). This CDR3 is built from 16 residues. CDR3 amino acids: CASSLGGYSNTGELFF. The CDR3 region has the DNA TGTGCCAGCAGCCTCGGGGGGTACTCGAACACCGGGGAGCTGTTTTTT.

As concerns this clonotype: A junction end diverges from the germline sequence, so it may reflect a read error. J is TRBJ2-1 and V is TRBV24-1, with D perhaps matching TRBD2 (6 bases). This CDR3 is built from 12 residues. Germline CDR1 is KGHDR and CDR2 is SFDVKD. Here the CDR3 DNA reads TGCGCCACCAGTGAACGGGGGAATGAGCAGTTCTTC. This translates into CATSERGNEQFF.

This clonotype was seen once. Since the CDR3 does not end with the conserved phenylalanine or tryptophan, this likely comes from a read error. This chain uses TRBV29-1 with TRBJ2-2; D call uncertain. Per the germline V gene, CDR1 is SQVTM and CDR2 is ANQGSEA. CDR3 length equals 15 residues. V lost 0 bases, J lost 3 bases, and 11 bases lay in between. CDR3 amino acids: CSVEDLSGYTGELFL. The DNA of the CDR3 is TGCAGCGTTGAAGACCTCTCCGGCTACACCGGGGAGCTGTTTTTG.